This TCR beta chain was recorded in a study of T cell responses to AZD1222 COVID-19 vaccine (dated by TCRdb to 2020 to 2023). Describing the broader study: A total of 233 trial participants underwent TCR sequencing, of whom more than 200 had received two doses of AZD1222 and some 25 had received two doses of the MenACWY control vaccine. Enrollment into the trials was organized by age into subgroups of 18-55, 56-69 and 70-plus years, and those subgroups contained roughly 150, 30 and 60 TCR-sequenced participants, respectively. What the study reported, not specific to this receptor: Conclusions about previously exposed vaccinees are limited because only a handful of AZD1222 recipients were SARS-CoV-2 seropositive at baseline. Reportedly, close to half of the unique spike-specific TCRs recognized epitopes lying outside the regions that are mutated in the B.1.351 and B.1.1.7 variants. After two AZD1222 doses, spike-specific TCR breadth and depth were significantly higher than at day 0 and than in MenACWY recipients. The 56-69-year group was small, and its depth increase did not reach significance, likely because of low power. CD4 TCRs associated with the vaccine covered the entire spike protein, and the dominant responses were in regions 160-218 and 743-854. Because no day 14 peak-response samples were available, repertoires were characterized only after the peak T cell response. Most participants were white British and females outnumbered males, and the authors suggested that clonal diversity may have been underestimated.

This sample's time point label indicates: about 28 days (+/-7) after the second vaccine dose. AZD1222 recipients given second doses at about 4 weeks or at about 12 weeks were pooled, since spike-specific TCR depth and breadth were not found to differ between the two schedules. Vaccinee samples came from UK trials COV001 and COV002, including a single-blind randomized controlled phase 2/3 trial of AZD1222 (ChAdOx1 nCoV-19) in healthy adults. For TCRbeta chain sequencing, PBMC samples were collected from trial participants at day 0 and at day 28 after the second dose. The CDR3 regions of human TCRbeta chains were subjected to immunosequencing. The study's own analysis went as follows. Repertoire TCRs were matched against a reference library of SARS-CoV-2-specific TCRs generated with the MIRA antigen-specificity platform. Breadth was defined as the fraction of unique TCRs that were SARS-CoV-2-associated. Depth was defined as the fraction of total T cells that were SARS-CoV-2-associated. Each spike-specific TCR was assigned to its reactive spike region and to a CD4 or CD8 class using the MIRA data. Log10-transformed breadth and depth values were compared by one-way ANOVA with Sidak's multiple comparisons tests. The clones in this table, taken by TCRdb from immuneACCESS, are in-frame only. Not every clone is retained; where verified, under half of the shortfall comes from an unresolved V gene, and the cause of the rest is unknown. Clone size and the V and J calls come from that table; the DNA yielded D and trimming. The sample table records approximately 150,000 clones; about 92% of these occur just once. The top ten clonotypes cover about 3.3% of the sample.

For CDR1 and CDR2, the germline V gene lists MNHEY and SVGAGI. Its CDR3 holds 15 amino acids, cysteine through phenylalanine. The entry retains the CDR3 DNA only, 45 bases that are in frame from base 1. V loses 6 bases of germline sequence and J loses 0 bases, and the interval between the two ends is 12 bases. Concerning this clone: It lacks a known antigen. Base qualities are not provided; no much larger clone lies one nucleotide away.

Here the chain combines TRBV6-5 and TRBJ1-3; a tentative D call is TRBD1 (5 bases match). The sample consisted of peripheral blood, taken 28 days after the second AZD1222 dose. This sequence was found in an adult who received the AZD1222 COVID-19 vaccine. The base sequence is TGTGCCAGCAGCCTGGGACCCCACTCTGGAAACACCATATATTTT. It encodes CASSLGPHSGNTIYF.